The next 31 T cell receptor beta chains were all read from a single sample in a study of metastatic and nonmetastatic thyroid tumors. Thyroid surgery took place with no prior treatment in any patient. TCRdb ran MiXCR on the PCR reads. Of fewer than 20,000 clones in the sample, less than 30% were seen once. The specimen was tumor tissue. These receptors were obtained from a male donor with papillary thyroid cancer or a benign thyroid nodule (not recorded which). Some clones in this sample may be carry-over from other donors' samples.

This clone was observed at least ten times. A much larger clone sits a single nucleotide away, making a read error possible. The rearrangement links TRBV12-3 or TRBV12-4 to TRBJ2-2; 7 bases map to TRBD1. The CDR3 loop spans 15 amino acids. CDR3 nucleotide sequence: TGTGCCAGCAGAAGACGACAGGGATTCACCGGGGAGCCGTTTTTT. This gives the protein CASRRRQGFTGEPFF.

In its sample, this clone was seen many times. The V and J genes are TRBV20-1 and TRBJ2-1; the match to TRBD1 covers 7 bases. The ends lost 6 bases at V and 6 bases at J; junction bases unmatched: 11. This CDR3 has 14 amino acids. Germline CDR1 and CDR2: DFQATT and SNEGSKA (reference sequence). DNA for the CDR3: TGCAGTGCACCCTCGGGACAGCACGCCAATGAGCAGTTCTTC. Encoded protein: CSAPSGQHANEQFF.

Concerning this clone: The junction and the germline gene differ at one end; a read error may be behind it. V usage is TRBV11-2 and J usage is TRBJ1-3; D gene unclear. The CDR3 has 14 amino acids. Germline lookup yields CDR1 SGHAT and CDR2 FQNNGV. The CDR3 nucleotides read TGTGCCAGCAGCTTCGCTTGCTATGGACACACCATATATTTT. Protein product: CASSFACYGHTIYF.

The rearrangement uses TRBV7-2 and TRBJ2-3, with 12 positions matching TRBD2. J lost 0 bases, V lost 1 base, and 5 bases had no gene match. The germline gives CDR1 SGHTA, CDR2 FQGNSA. The CDR3 runs 18 residues. CDR3 nucleotide sequence: TGTGCCAGCAGCTTAGGGCTAGCGGGAGGGCGGAGCACAGATACGCAGTATTTT. Amino acids: CASSLGLAGGRSTDTQYF.

This clone is medium-sized (0.01 to 0.1%) in the sample. The chain has TRBV7-8 and TRBJ2-5; 13 bases map to TRBD2. V was pared by 3 bases and J by 8 bases, with 6 bases of the junction left unmatched. There are 15 residues in the CDR3. Germline-derived CDR1 and CDR2 are SGHVS and FQNEAQ. This CDR3 is CASSLATSGGETQYF. The CDR3 DNA reads TGTGCCAGCAGCTTGGCTACTAGCGGGGGGGAAACCCAGTACTTC.

The CDR3 loop is CAIRPGLAGVNEQFF. The CDR3, as DNA: TGTGCCATCAGACCTGGACTAGCGGGAGTCAATGAGCAGTTCTTC. The rearrangement joins TRBV10-3 to TRBJ2-1; 13 positions agree with TRBD2. Germline V gene sequence: CDR1 ENHRY, CDR2 SYGVKD. The CDR3 is made up of 15 amino acids. Losses at the gene ends were 6 bases for V and 6 bases for J; bases not matched to a gene: 5.

The sample holds a few counts of this clone. The chain links TRBV12-3 or TRBV12-4 to TRBJ2-7, with D possibly matching TRBD2 (6 bases). The CDR3 length is 13 residues. Trimming took off 6 bases at V and 3 bases at J, with 12 bases between the two ends. CDR3 region: CASSRGNYYEQYF. The CDR3 coding sequence is TGTGCCAGCAGCCGCGGGAACTACTACGAGCAGTACTTC.

This clone was detected only a few times. V usage is TRBV2 and J usage is TRBJ2-1, with D perhaps given as TRBD1 or TRBD2 (5 bases each). The CDR3 contains 15 residues. From germline, CDR1 is SNHLY and CDR2 FYNNEI. Trimming cost V 8 bases and J 6 bases, with 20 bases left between them. The CDR3 DNA sequence: TGTGCCAGCTTCCCCCAAACCGGGACGGCCAATGAGCAGTTCTTC. It specifies CASFPQTGTANEQFF.

The chain uses TRBV20-1 and TRBJ1-5; D might be TRBD1 (5 bases). Trimming took off 6 bases at V and 6 bases at J, with 18 bases between the two ends. Germline values: CDR1 DFQATT, CDR2 SNEGSKA (reference sequence). The CDR3 is made up of 14 amino acids. The CDR3, as DNA: TGCAGTGCCGTAGGACGGGGCGGTAGTCAGCCCCAGCATTTT. As protein: CSAVGRGGSQPQHF.

This clone appeared many times. The chain links TRBV14 to TRBJ2-5; 7 nucleotides align to TRBD1. The trim removed 4 bases at V and 5 bases at J, leaving 4 bases unmatched. Looked up from germline, CDR1 is SGHDN and CDR2 is FVKESK. The CDR3 spans 13 residues. This CDR3 is CASSPGTAETQYF. The DNA for the CDR3 is TGTGCCAGCAGCCCTGGGACAGCGGAGACCCAGTACTTC.

This clone came up many times. The V and J genes are TRBV20-1 and TRBJ2-1; 8 positions agree with TRBD2. CDR3 size: 17 residues. V lost 3 bases and J lost 3; bases outside the gene matches: 13. The V gene's germline CDR1 is DFQATT and CDR2 SNEGSKA (reference sequence). CDR3 DNA sequence: TGCAGTGCTAGCTTCATTAGAGCGGGAGTTATCTACAATGAGCAGTTCTTC. Amino acid sequence: CSASFIRAGVIYNEQFF.

This rearrangement joins TRBV5-5 to TRBJ1-2; D unresolved. CDR1 and CDR2 (germline): SGHKS, YYEKEE (reference sequence). With 4 bases removed from V and 6 bases from J, the gap between germline ends came to 13 bases. The CDR3 totals 13 residues. The CDR3 region has the DNA TGTGCCAGCAGCCCCGGGTATCAGGATGGCTACACCTTC. Residues: CASSPGYQDGYTF.

This clone was detected many times. The V call is TRBV14, the J call TRBJ1-5; D remains ambiguous. The CDR3 length is 18 residues. Germline CDR1 is SGHDN and CDR2 is FVKESK. Trimming left V 0 bases short and J 1 base short, with 16 bases between. CDR3 region: CASSQDGYPSDSNQPQHF. The CDR3 region has the DNA TGTGCCAGCAGCCAAGATGGGTACCCCTCAGACAGCAATCAGCCCCAGCATTTT.

This chain joins TRBV7-2 and TRBJ1-1, with unresolved D. Germline CDR1 and CDR2: SGHTA and FQGNSA. There are 13 residues in the CDR3. V was clipped by 2 bases and J by 1 base, with 5 bases between them. The CDR3 nucleotides are TGTGCCAGCAGCTTACAGGAGAACACTGAAGCTTTCTTT. Protein sequence: CASSLQENTEAFF.

This clone is medium-sized in the sample. This chain joins TRBV11-3 and TRBJ1-1; D gene uncertain. Germline CDR1 is SGHNT and CDR2 is YENEEA. Trimming took off 7 bases at V and 5 bases at J, with 20 bases between the two ends. The CDR3 covers 15 residues. This CDR3 is CASTTLLFGQTEAFF. The DNA for the CDR3 is TGTGCCAGCACAACCCTTCTGTTCGGGCAAACTGAAGCTTTCTTT.

This clone was seen repeatedly, ten times or more. The chain joins TRBV9 to TRBJ2-5; tentatively, D is TRBD2 (6 bases). V lost 0 bases and J 3 bases, leaving 9 bases between the germline ends. In germline, CDR1 is SGDLS, CDR2 YYNGEE. The CDR3 loop spans 14 amino acids. The CDR3 is CASSVGTGEETQYF. The CDR3 DNA reads as TGTGCCAGCAGCGTAGGTACGGGGGAAGAGACCCAGTACTTC.

This clone was counted only a few times. The chain recombines TRBV4-2 with TRBJ2-3, with TRBD2 identical over 8 bases. J gave up 7 bases and V 1 base, and 4 bases lay outside the gene matches. CDR1 is LGHNA, CDR2 YNFKEQ, per germline. There are 14 residues in the CDR3. The CDR3 sequence is CASSQGVAGYTQYF. For the CDR3, the DNA is TGTGCCAGCAGCCAAGGGGTAGCGGGATATACGCAGTATTTT.

This clone was detected only a few times. Relative to the germline gene, one junction end is altered; a read error may explain this. The identical CDR3 is also encoded by other nucleotide sequences in the sample. This chain links TRBV15 with TRBJ2-1, with 8 bases matching TRBD1. CDR1 is LNHNV and CDR2 is YYDKDF in the germline V gene (reference sequence). The CDR3 totals 16 residues. CDR3: CATSSLAGGSYNEQFF. The CDR3 coding sequence is TGTGCAACCAGCTCGTTGGCAGGGGGCTCGTACAATGAGCAGTTCTTC.

This clone has a count of ten or more. J is TRBJ1-1 and V is TRBV10-1; D gene uncertain. Germline V gene lookup returns CDR1 WNHNN and CDR2 SYGVQD (reference sequence). V was pared by 11 bases and J by 6 bases, with 19 bases between. The CDR3 is 13 residues long. For the CDR3, the DNA is TGCGCCCAGCGTGGCCACTCCGCTTCTGAAGCTTTCTTT. Amino acids: CAQRGHSASEAFF.

The table lists this clone with many counts. The V call is TRBV5-6, the J call TRBJ2-5; weak D call: TRBD1 (6 bases). Trimming shortened V by 4 bases and J by 1 base, and 11 bases separated the two germline ends. Germline CDR1 and CDR2: SGHDT and YYEEEE. The CDR3 runs to 14 residues. The CDR3 DNA sequence: TGTGCCAGCAGCGTAGGACAGATCCAAGAGACCCAGTACTTC. Its protein product is CASSVGQIQETQYF. Drawing the rest from reference TRBV5-6 and TRBJ2-5, the complete variable domain is DAGVTQSPTHLIKTRGQQVTLRCSPKSGHDTVSWYQQALGQGPQFIFQYYEEEERQRGNFPDRFSGHQFPNYSSELNVNALLLGDSALYLCASSVGQIQETQYFGPGTRLLVL.

This clone came up many times. J is TRBJ2-2 and V is TRBV7-6, with D hard to call. Germline V lookup: CDR1 SGHVS, CDR2 FNYEAQ. This CDR3 has 15 amino acids. Trimming pared 7 bases from V and 2 bases from J, leaving 14 bases between. The CDR3 DNA sequence: TGTGCCAGCAAGGACCAGTTCGGAAACACCGGGGAGCTGTTTTTT. Its translation: CASKDQFGNTGELFF.

This clone has just a few counts. The V gene is TRBV30, the J gene TRBJ1-5; D remains ambiguous. CDR1 is GTSNPN, CDR2 SVGIG, per germline (reference sequence). The V end lost 1 base, the J end lost 7 bases, and 11 bases lay between the germline ends. The CDR3 has 13 residues. The CDR3 DNA reads TGTGCCTGGAGTGGGGCAGTACGGCAGCCCCAGCATTTT. The encoded protein is CAWSGAVRQPQHF.

This clone occurred many times. The CDR3 DNA reads as TGTGCCAGCAGTGGGGCGACAGGGAACACTGAAGCTTTCTTT. Protein product: CASSGATGNTEAFF. The rearrangement links TRBV25-1 to TRBJ1-1, with a weak D call TRBD1 (6 bases). V lost 4 bases and J lost 1, with 10 bases in between. Germline V gene sequence: CDR1 MGHDK, CDR2 SYGVNS. The CDR3 extends over 14 amino acids.

This clone was picked up a small number of times. The gene calls are TRBV27 and TRBJ2-7, with TRBD1 matching 10 bases. Germline V gives CDR1 MNHEY, CDR2 SMNVEV (reference sequence). The V segment lost 6 bases and the J segment 7 bases; nucleotides outside the gene matches: 12. The CDR3 contains 15 residues. CDR3 nucleotide sequence: TGTGCCAGCAGGTTCCTGGGGACAGGGGTGGGAGAGCAGTACTTC. The encoded protein is CASRFLGTGVGEQYF.

This clone was observed at least ten times. The chain has TRBV2 and TRBJ2-3; D unclear. The CDR3 contains 12 residues. V lost 7 bases and J lost 3, with 8 bases in between. Germline V gene sequence: CDR1 SNHLY, CDR2 FYNNEI. The CDR3 bases are TGTGCCAGCACTAGATCAACAGATACGCAGTATTTT. It codes for CASTRSTDTQYF.

This clone was counted ten times or more. In nucleotides, the CDR3 is TGTGCCAGCAGTTTGGATGAAGCTTTCTTT. This encodes CASSLDEAFF. The gene calls are TRBV7-9 and TRBJ1-1, with D uncertain. Germline V gene sequence: CDR1 SEHNR, CDR2 FQNEAQ (reference sequence). CDR3 size: 10 residues. Between the trimmed V and J ends, which lost 6 bases and 7 bases, there was a span of 6 bases. Full variable domain (rest looked up from reference TRBV7-9 and TRBJ1-1): DTGVSQNPRHKITKRGQNVTFRCDPISEHNRLYWYRQTLGQGPEFLTYFQNEAQLEKSRLLSDRFSAERPKGSFSTLEIQRTEQGDSAMYLCASSLDEAFFGQGTRLTVV.

In its sample, this clone was seen many times. The J gene is TRBJ2-3, the V gene TRBV5-1; D is unclear. The germline V gene encodes CDR1 SGHRS and CDR2 YFSETQ. Trimming removed 3 bases from V and 3 bases from J, with 5 bases in between. This CDR3 is built from 12 residues. The CDR3: CASSSYTDTQYF. CDR3 DNA sequence: TGCGCCAGCAGCTCATATACAGATACGCAGTATTTT.

This clone came up a few times. The chain recombines TRBV5-6 with TRBJ1-1; D is unclear. Germline loops: CDR1 SGHDT, CDR2 YYEEEE. This CDR3 is built from 13 residues. Trimming left V 0 bases short and J 4 bases short, with 7 bases between. CDR3 residues: CASSLGQATEAFF. The CDR3 region has the DNA TGTGCCAGCAGCTTGGGGCAGGCCACTGAAGCTTTCTTT.

The CDR3 is CASSPQTGDNYGYTF. The DNA of the CDR3 is TGTGCCAGCTCACCACAAACAGGAGATAACTATGGCTACACCTTC. The rearrangement links TRBV18 to TRBJ1-2; perhaps TRBD1 as D (5 bases). Germline V gene data show CDR1 as KGHSH and CDR2 as LQKENI. The V gene lost 1 base and the J gene lost 1 base, with 10 bases spanning the gap. The CDR3 is 15 amino acids. Complete variable domain (other parts from reference TRBV18 and TRBJ1-2): NAGVMQNPRHLVRRRGQEARLRCSPMKGHSHVYWYRQLPEEGLKFMVYLQKENIIDESGMPKERFSAEFPKEGPSILRIQQVVRGDSAAYFCASSPQTGDNYGYTFGSGTRLTVV.

The sample holds a few counts of this clone. V gene TRBV6-1 combines with J gene TRBJ1-2; D is uncertain. The V gene lost 6 bases and the J gene lost 5 bases, with 10 bases spanning the gap. Germline V CDR1 and CDR2: MNHNS, SASEGT. The CDR3 is 12 residues long. The CDR3 DNA reads TGTGCCAGCAGAACTTTTGAATATGGCTACACCTTC. Its translation: CASRTFEYGYTF.

In this sample, this clone turned up many times. The chain combines TRBV7-9 with TRBJ2-3, with D uncertain. CDR1 is SEHNR and CDR2 is FQNEAQ in the germline V gene (reference sequence). The CDR3 spans 14 residues. Trimming pared 1 base from V and 8 bases from J, leaving 13 bases between. CDR3 bases: TGTGCCAGCAGCTTAGGGGCGGCAGCGATTACGCAGTATTTT. Its translation is CASSLGAAAITQYF.